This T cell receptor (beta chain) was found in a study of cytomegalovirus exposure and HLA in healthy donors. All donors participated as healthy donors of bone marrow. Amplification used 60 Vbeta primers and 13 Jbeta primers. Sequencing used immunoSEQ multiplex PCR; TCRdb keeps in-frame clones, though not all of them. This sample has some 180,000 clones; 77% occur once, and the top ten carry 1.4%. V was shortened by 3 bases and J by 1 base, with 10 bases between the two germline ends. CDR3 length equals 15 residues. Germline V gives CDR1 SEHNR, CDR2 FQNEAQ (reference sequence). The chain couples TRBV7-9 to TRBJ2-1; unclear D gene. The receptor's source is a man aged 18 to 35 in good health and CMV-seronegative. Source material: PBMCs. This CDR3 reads CASSFPSTSYNEQFF. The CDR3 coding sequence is TGTGCCAGCAGCTTCCCCAGTACGTCCTACAATGAGCAGTTCTTC.